The entry below gives a single T cell receptor beta chain sequence along with its context. These data belong to a study of blood T cell repertoires in COVID-19. For the study at large: Material from acute and convalescent COVID-19 was sourced from the United States, Italy and Spain.

Data came from immunoSEQ multiplex PCR; TCRdb stores just in-frame clones and leaves some out. Of approximately 110,000 clones listed, around three quarters are singletons. The sequence derives from a human donor in a cohort sampled during active or convalescent COVID-19. Sequencing was done on a sample of peripheral blood.

As DNA, the CDR3 is TGTGCCAGCAGCGCCTCAGGCAAAAACATTCAGTACTTC. This sequence encodes CASSASGKNIQYF. The chain uses TRBV9 and TRBJ2-4; D gene uncertain. Trimming left V 3 bases short and J 3 bases short, with 7 bases between. The CDR3 spans 13 residues. The germline gives CDR1 SGDLS, CDR2 YYNGEE.